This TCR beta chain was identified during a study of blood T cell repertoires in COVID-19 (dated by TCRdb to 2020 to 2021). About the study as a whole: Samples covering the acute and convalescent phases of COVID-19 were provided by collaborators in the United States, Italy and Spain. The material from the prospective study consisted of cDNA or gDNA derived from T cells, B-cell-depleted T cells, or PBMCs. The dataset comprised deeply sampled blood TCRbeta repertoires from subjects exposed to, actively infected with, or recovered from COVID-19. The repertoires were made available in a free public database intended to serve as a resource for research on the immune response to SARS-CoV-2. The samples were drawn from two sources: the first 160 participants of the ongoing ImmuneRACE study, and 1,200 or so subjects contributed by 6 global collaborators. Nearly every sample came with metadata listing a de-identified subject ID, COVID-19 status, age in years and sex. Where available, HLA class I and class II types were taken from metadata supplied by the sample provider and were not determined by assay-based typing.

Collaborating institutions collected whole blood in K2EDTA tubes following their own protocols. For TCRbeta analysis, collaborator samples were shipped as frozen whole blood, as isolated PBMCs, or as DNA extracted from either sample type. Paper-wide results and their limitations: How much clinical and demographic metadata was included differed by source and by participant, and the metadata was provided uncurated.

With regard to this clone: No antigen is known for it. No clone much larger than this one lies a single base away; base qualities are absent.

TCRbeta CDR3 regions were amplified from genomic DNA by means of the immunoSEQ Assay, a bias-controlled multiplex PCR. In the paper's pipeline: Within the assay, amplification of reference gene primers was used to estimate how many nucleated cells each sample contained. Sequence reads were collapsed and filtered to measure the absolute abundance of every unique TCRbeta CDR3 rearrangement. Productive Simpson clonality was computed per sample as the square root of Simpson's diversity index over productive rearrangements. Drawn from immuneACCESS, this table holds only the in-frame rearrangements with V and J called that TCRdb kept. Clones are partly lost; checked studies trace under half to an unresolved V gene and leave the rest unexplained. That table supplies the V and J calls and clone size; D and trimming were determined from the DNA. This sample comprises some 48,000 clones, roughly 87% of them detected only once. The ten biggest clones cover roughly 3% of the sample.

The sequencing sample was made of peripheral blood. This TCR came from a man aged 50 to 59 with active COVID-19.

The DNA sequence is TGTGCCGGGGGCAGGGTGGGTAACACTGAAGCTTTCTTT. Its coded protein is CAGGRVGNTEAFF. The V gene is TRBV7-9 and the J gene is TRBJ1-1; the best D guess is TRBD1, with 6 bases matching. The germline V gene (reference sequence) gives CDR1 as SEHNR and CDR2 as FQNEAQ. The junction carries 15 bases between V and J, which are trimmed by 11 bases and 2 bases respectively. Its CDR3 holds 13 amino acids, cysteine through phenylalanine. The read is trimmed to its CDR3 DNA, 39 bases read in frame from base 1.